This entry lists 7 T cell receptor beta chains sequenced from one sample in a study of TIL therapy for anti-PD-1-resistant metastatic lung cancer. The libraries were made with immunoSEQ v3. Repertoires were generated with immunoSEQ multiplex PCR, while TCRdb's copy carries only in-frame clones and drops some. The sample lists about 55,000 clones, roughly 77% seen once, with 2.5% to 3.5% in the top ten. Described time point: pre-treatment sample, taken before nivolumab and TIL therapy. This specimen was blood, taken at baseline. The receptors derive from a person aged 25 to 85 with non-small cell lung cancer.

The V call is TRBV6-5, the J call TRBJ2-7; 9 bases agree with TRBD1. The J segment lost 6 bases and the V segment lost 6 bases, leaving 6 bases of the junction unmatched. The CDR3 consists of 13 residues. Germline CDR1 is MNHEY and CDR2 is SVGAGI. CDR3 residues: CASRTGGTIEQYF. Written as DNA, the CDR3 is TGTGCCAGCAGAACAGGGGGCACTATCGAGCAGTACTTC.

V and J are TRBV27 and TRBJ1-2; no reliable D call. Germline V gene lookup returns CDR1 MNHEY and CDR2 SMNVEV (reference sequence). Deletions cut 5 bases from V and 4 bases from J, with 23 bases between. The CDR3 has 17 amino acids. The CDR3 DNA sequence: TGTGCCAGCAGTATTACCCGGGCGGGTGCCATATCCTATGGCTACACCTTC. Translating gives CASSITRAGAISYGYTF.

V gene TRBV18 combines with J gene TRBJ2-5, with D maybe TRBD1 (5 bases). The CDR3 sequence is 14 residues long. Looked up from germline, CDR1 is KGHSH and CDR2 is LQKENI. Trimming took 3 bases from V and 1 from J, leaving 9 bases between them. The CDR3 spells CASSPTDIQETQYF. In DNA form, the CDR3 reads TGTGCCAGCTCACCGACGGACATCCAAGAGACCCAGTACTTC.

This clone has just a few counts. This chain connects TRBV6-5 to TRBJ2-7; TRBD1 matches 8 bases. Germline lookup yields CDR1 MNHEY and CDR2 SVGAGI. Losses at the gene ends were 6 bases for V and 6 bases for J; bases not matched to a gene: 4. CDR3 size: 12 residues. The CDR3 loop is CASSRTGIEQYF. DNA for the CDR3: TGTGCCAGCAGCCGGACAGGGATCGAGCAGTACTTC.

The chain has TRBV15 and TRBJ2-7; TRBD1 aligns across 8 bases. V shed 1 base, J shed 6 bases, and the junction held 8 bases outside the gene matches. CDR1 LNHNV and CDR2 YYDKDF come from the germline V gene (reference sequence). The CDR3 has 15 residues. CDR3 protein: CATSRGTGGTGEQYF. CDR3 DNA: TGTGCCACCAGCAGAGGAACAGGGGGGACGGGCGAGCAGTACTTC.

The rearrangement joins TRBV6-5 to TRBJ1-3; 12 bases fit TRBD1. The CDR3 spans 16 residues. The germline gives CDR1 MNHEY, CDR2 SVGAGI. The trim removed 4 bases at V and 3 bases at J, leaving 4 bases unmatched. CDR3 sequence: CASSFRDRGLGNTIYF. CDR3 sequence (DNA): TGTGCCAGCAGTTTCCGGGACAGGGGGCTTGGAAACACCATATATTTT.

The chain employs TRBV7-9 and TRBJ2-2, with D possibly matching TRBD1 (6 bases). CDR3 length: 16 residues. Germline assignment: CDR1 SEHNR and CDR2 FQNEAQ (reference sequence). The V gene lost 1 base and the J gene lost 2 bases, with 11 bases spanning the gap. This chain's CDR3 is CASSLVAGANTGELFF. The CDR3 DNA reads TGTGCCAGCAGCTTAGTGGCAGGGGCCAACACCGGGGAGCTGTTTTTT.